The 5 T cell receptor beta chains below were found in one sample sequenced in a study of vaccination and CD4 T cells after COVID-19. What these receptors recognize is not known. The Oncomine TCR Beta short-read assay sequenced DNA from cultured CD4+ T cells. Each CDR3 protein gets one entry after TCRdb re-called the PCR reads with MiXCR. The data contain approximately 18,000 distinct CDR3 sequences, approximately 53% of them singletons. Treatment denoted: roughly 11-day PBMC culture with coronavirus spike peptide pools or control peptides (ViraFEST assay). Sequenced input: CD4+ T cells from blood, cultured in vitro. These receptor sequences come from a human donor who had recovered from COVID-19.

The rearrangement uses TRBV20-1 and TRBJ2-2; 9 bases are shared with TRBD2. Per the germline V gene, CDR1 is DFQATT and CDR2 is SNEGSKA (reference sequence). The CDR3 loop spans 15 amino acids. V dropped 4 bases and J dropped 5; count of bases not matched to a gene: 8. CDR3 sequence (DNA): TGCAGTGCTAACGTGCGGGGGGGCTGGACCGGGGAGCTGTTTTTT. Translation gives CSANVRGGWTGELFF.

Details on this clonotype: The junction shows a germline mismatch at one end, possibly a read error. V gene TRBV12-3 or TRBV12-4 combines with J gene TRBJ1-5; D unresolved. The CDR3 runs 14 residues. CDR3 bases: TGTGCCAGCAGTTTCGGCGCCCCCCTTCAGTCCCAGCATTTT. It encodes CASSFGAPLQSQHF.

The CDR3: CASSLRGGTQPQHF. The CDR3 DNA reads TGTGCCAGCAGCTTACGAGGAGGGACTCAGCCCCAGCATTTT. The rearrangement uses TRBV7-2 and TRBJ1-5, with D possibly TRBD1 on 5 matching bases. V was shortened by 2 bases and J by 6 bases, with 11 bases between the two germline ends. The germline V gene encodes CDR1 SGHTA and CDR2 FQGNSA. The CDR3 is made up of 14 amino acids. The complete variable domain, with remaining parts taken from reference TRBV7-2 and TRBJ1-5, reads GAGVSQSPSNKVTEKGKDVELRCDPISGHTALYWYRQSLGQGLEFLIYFQGNSAPDKSGLPSDRFSAERTGGSVSTLTIQRTQQEDSAVYLCASSLRGGTQPQHFGDGTRLSIL.

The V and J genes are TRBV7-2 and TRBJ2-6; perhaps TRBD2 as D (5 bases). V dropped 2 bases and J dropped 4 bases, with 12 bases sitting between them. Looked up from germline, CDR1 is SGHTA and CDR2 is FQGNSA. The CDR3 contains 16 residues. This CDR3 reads CASSLIIERGANVLTF. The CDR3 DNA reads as TGTGCCAGCAGCTTAATAATCGAGCGGGGGGCCAACGTCCTGACTTTC.

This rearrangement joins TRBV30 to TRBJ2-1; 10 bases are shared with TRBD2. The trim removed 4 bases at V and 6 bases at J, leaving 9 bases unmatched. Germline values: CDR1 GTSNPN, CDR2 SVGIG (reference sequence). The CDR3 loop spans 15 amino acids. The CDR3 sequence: CAWTLLAGYFNEQFF. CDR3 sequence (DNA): TGTGCCTGGACCCTACTAGCGGGGTATTTCAATGAGCAGTTCTTC. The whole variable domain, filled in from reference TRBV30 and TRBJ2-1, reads SQTIHQWPATLVQPVGSPLSLECTVEGTSNPNLYWYRQAAGRGLQLLFYSVGIGQISSEVPQNLSASRPQDRQFILSSKKLLLSDSGFYLCAWTLLAGYFNEQFFGPGTRLTVL.